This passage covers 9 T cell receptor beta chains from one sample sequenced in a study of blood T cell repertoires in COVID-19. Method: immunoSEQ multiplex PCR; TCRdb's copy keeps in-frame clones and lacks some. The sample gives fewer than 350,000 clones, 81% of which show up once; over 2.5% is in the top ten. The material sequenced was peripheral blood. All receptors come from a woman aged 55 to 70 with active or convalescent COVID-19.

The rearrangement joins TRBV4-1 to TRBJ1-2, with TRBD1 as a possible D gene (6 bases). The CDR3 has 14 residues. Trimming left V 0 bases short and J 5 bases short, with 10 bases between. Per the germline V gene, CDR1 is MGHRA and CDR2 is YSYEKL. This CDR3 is CASSQERQAYGYTF. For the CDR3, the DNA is TGCGCCAGCAGCCAAGAGCGACAGGCATATGGCTACACCTTC.

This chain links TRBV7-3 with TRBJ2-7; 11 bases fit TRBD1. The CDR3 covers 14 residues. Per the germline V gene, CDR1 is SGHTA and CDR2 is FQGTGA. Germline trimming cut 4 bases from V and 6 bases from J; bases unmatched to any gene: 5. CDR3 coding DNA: TGTGCCAGCAGCTCAGGACAGGGGGCTTCCGAGCAGTACTTC. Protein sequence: CASSSGQGASEQYF.

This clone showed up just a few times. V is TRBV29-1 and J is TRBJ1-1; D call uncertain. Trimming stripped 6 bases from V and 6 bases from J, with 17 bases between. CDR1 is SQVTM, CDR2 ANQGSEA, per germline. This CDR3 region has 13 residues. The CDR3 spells CSVIESGHSEAFF. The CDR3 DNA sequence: TGCAGCGTGATCGAAAGTGGTCACTCTGAAGCTTTCTTT.

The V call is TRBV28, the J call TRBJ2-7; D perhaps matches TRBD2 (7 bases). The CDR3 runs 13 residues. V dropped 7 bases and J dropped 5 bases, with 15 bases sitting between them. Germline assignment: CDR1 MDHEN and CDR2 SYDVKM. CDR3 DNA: TGTGCCAGCACCCCGGGGGGCCAGAACGAGCAGTACTTC. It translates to CASTPGGQNEQYF.

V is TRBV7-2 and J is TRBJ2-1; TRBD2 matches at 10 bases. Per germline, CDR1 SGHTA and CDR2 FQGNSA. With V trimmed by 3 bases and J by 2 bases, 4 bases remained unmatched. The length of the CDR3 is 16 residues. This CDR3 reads CASSFLAGETYNEQFF. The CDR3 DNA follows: TGTGCCAGCAGCTTTCTAGCGGGAGAAACCTACAATGAGCAGTTCTTC.

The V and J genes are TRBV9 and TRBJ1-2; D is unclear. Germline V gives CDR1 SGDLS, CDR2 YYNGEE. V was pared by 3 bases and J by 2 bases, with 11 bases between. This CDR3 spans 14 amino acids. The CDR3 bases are TGTGCCAGCAGCGCCCCAGGAGGGAACTATGGCTACACCTTC. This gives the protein CASSAPGGNYGYTF.

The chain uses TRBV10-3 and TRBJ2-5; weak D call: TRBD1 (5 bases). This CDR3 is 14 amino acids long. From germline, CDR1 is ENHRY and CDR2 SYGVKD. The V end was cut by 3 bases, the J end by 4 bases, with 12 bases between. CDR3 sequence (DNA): TGTGCCATCAGTGACGGCAGGGATCGAGAGACCCAGTACTTC. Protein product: CAISDGRDRETQYF.

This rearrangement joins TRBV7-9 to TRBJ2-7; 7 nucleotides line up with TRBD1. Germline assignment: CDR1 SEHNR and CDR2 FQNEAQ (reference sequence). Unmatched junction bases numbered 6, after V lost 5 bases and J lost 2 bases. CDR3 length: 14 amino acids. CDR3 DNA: TGTGCCAGCAGCCCCCGGGACAGAACCTACGAGCAGTACTTC. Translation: CASSPRDRTYEQYF.

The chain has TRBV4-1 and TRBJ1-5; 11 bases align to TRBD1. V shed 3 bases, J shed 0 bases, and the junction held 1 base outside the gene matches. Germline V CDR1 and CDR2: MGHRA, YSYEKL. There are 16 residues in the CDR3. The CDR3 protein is CASSHGQGASNQPQHF. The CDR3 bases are TGCGCCAGCAGCCATGGACAGGGGGCTAGCAATCAGCCCCAGCATTTT.